The 15 T cell receptor beta chains below come from one sample, sequenced in a study of CD8 T cells in Susac syndrome. An amount of RNA that ranged from 0.5 to 1 ug was reverse transcribed with random hexamers. TCRdb passed the immunoSEQ multiplex PCR reads through MiXCR, listing each CDR3 protein once. The table includes approximately 220,000 distinct CDR3 sequences, approximately 90% detected once. The material sequenced was CD8+ T cells from PBMCs. The receptors here all came from a human donor with multiple sclerosis.

The V gene is TRBV9, the J gene TRBJ2-7, with 7 bases aligning to TRBD1. With V trimmed by 3 bases and J by 6 bases, 12 bases remained unmatched. Germline CDR1 reads SGDLS; CDR2 reads YYNGEE. CDR3 length: 15 residues. The CDR3 coding sequence is TGTGCCAGCAGCGCCGGAGACAGGGTAACTATCGAGCAGTACTTC. Protein product: CASSAGDRVTIEQYF.

The chain joins TRBV19 to TRBJ2-5; no clear D gene. Germline V lookup: CDR1 LNHDA, CDR2 SQIVND (reference sequence). V gave up 1 base and J gave up 4 bases, with 10 bases separating them. The CDR3 consists of 14 residues. CDR3 sequence (DNA): TGTGCCAGTAGTATAGGGTCGGCAGGAGAGACCCAGTACTTC. This sequence encodes CASSIGSAGETQYF.

V and J are TRBV12-3 or TRBV12-4 and TRBJ2-3; TRBD2 matches at 8 bases. V trimming: 3 bases; J trimming: 7 bases; junction bases outside the gene matches: 9. This CDR3 has 15 residues. Written as DNA, the CDR3 is TGTGCCAGCAGTTTCACGGGAGGGCCTGGGCATACGCAGTATTTT. Encoded protein: CASSFTGGPGHTQYF.

The V and J genes are TRBV11-2 and TRBJ1-1; unclear D gene. The CDR3 contains 14 residues. V gave up 1 base and J gave up 4 bases, with 10 bases separating them. Germline CDR1 is SGHAT and CDR2 is FQNNGV. CDR3 region: CASSLAVSSTEAFF. CDR3 DNA: TGTGCCAGCAGCTTAGCAGTATCTAGCACTGAAGCTTTCTTT.

The V gene is TRBV6-6, the J gene TRBJ2-2, with D possibly being TRBD1 (6 bases). The CDR3 runs 16 residues. Germline V gene lookup returns CDR1 MNHNY and CDR2 SVGAGI (reference sequence). V was trimmed by 5 bases and J by 4 bases, leaving 17 bases between them. The CDR3 nucleotides are TGTGCCAGCAGTAACACCGGGACACAAGTCACCGGGGAGCTGTTTTTT. Its protein is CASSNTGTQVTGELFF.

The chain is built from TRBV3-1 and TRBJ2-1, with 13 bases lining up with TRBD2. CDR3 length: 16 residues. With 1 base clipped from V and 7 bases from J, the junction kept 4 bases outside the gene matches. The germline CDR1 and CDR2 sequences are LGHDT and YNNKEL (reference sequence). In DNA, the CDR3 is TGTGCCAGCAGCCAAGCGAGGACTAGCGGGAGAAATGAGCAGTTCTTC. It yields the protein CASSQARTSGRNEQFF.

This clonotype has only one observation. The rearrangement uses TRBV30 and TRBJ2-7; 7 bases line up with TRBD1. Germline V gene sequence: CDR1 GTSNPN, CDR2 SVGIG (reference sequence). The CDR3 totals 12 residues. The V segment lost 8 bases and the J segment 2 bases; nucleotides outside the gene matches: 6. The CDR3 bases are TGTGCCGGTTACCAGGGGGCCTACGAGCAGTACTTC. The encoded protein is CAGYQGAYEQYF.

The chain couples TRBV7-9 to TRBJ2-2, with TRBD2 matching over 9 bases. The CDR3 spans 16 residues. Germline CDR1 is SEHNR and CDR2 is FQNEAQ (reference sequence). The V segment lost 3 bases and the J segment 4 bases; nucleotides outside the gene matches: 6. The CDR3 reads CASSFLAGISTGELFF. In nucleotides, the CDR3 is TGTGCCAGCAGCTTCCTAGCGGGAATCAGCACCGGGGAGCTGTTTTTT.

The CDR3 DNA is TGTGCCAGCAGTGTGGGAGTGATCTACACCTTC. Translated, it gives CASSVGVIYTF. J is TRBJ1-2 and V is TRBV25-1, with D unresolved. The CDR3 is made up of 11 amino acids. V was clipped by 4 bases and J by 10 bases, with 10 bases between them. The germline V gene encodes CDR1 MGHDK and CDR2 SYGVNS.

The J gene is TRBJ1-2, the V gene TRBV15, with D possibly TRBD1 on 6 matching bases. Trimming took off 0 bases at V and 8 bases at J, with 19 bases between the two ends. The CDR3 consists of 16 residues. Germline lookup yields CDR1 LNHNV and CDR2 YYDKDF (reference sequence). For the CDR3, the DNA is TGTGCCACCAGCAGAGATGATATGGGGGGCGCGGGGGGCTACACCTTC. This encodes CATSRDDMGGAGGYTF. Variable domain in full (rest from reference TRBV15 and TRBJ1-2): DAMVIQNPRYQVTQFGKPVTLSCSQTLNHNVMYWYQQKSSQAPKLLFHYYDKDFNNEADTPDNFQSRRPNTSFCFLDIRSPGLGDTAMYLCATSRDDMGGAGGYTFGSGTRLTVV.

The rearrangement uses TRBV19 and TRBJ2-1; 7 nucleotides agree with TRBD1. The CDR3 contains 16 residues. Germline values: CDR1 LNHDA, CDR2 SQIVND (reference sequence). The V gene end was trimmed by 5 bases and the J gene end by 7 bases; junction bases not matched to a gene: 14. The CDR3 sequence is CASSPKGGHPGNEQFF. DNA for the CDR3: TGTGCCAGTAGTCCAAAAGGGGGCCACCCCGGGAATGAGCAGTTCTTC.

The chain joins TRBV20-1 to TRBJ2-7; TRBD1 matches at 10 bases. J gave up 5 bases and V 5 bases, and 6 bases lay outside the gene matches. CDR3 length equals 13 residues. The germline V gene has CDR1 DFQATT and CDR2 SNEGSKA (reference sequence). CDR3 sequence: CSAVDRGHHEQYF. The CDR3 region has the DNA TGCAGTGCTGTTGACAGGGGGCACCACGAGCAGTACTTC.

The chain is built from TRBV9 and TRBJ1-1; D unclear. This CDR3 region has 14 residues. Germline V CDR1 and CDR2: SGDLS, YYNGEE. Trimming took off 0 bases at V and 3 bases at J, with 9 bases between the two ends. The CDR3 DNA reads TGTGCCAGCAGCGTAGGCGCTGGGGACACTGAAGCTTTCTTT. Protein sequence: CASSVGAGDTEAFF.

The chain has TRBV20-1 and TRBJ1-2; no clear D gene. V lost 0 bases and J lost 6, with 14 bases in between. CDR1 is DFQATT, CDR2 SNEGSKA, per germline (reference sequence). This CDR3 is 14 amino acids long. The CDR3 DNA follows: TGCAGTGCTAGAGAGGCGCTGGCCGCCAATGGCTACACCTTC. Translating it yields CSAREALAANGYTF.

V gene TRBV12-3 or TRBV12-4 combines with J gene TRBJ1-5; D may be TRBD1 (5 bases). Between the trimmed V and J ends, which lost 1 base and 1 base, there was a span of 14 bases. The CDR3 is 17 amino acids. The CDR3 sequence: CASSLVEGFGSNQPQHF. The DNA of the CDR3 is TGTGCCAGCAGTTTAGTGGAGGGGTTTGGAAGCAATCAGCCCCAGCATTTT.